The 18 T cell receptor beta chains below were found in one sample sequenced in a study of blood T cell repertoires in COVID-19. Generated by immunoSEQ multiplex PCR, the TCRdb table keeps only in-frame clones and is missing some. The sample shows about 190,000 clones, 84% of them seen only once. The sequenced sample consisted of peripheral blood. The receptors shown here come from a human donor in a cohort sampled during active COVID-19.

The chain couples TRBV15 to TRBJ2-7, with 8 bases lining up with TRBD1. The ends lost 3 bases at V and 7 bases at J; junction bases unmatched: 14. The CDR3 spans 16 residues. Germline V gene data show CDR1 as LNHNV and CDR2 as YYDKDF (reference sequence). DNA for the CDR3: TGTGCCACCAGCAGGGTGACAGGGGCCTCTACTTTTGAGCAGTACTTC. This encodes CATSRVTGASTFEQYF.

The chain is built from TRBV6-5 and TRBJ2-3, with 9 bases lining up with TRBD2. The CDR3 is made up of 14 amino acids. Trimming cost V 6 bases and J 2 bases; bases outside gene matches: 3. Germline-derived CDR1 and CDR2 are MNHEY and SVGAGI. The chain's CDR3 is CASRTSGYTDTQYF. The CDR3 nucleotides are TGTGCCAGCAGGACTAGCGGATACACAGATACGCAGTATTTT.

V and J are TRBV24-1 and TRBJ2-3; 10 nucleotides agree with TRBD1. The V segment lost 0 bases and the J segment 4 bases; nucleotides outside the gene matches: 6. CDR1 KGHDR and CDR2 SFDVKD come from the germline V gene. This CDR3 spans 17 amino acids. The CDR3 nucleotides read TGTGCCACCAGTGATTTGCAGGGACAGGGGTCCGCAGATACGCAGTATTTT. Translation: CATSDLQGQGSADTQYF.

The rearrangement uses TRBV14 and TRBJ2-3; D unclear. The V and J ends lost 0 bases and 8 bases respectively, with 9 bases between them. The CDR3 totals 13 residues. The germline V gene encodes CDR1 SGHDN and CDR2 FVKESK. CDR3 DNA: TGTGCCAGCAGCCAAGATTGGCTAGGTACGCAGTATTTT. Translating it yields CASSQDWLGTQYF.

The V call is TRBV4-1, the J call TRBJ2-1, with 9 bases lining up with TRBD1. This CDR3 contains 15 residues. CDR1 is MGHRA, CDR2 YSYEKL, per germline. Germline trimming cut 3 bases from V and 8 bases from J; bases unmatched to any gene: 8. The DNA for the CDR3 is TGCGCCAGCAGCCAGGAAACAGGGGGCTGGGATGAGCAGTTCTTC. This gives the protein CASSQETGGWDEQFF.

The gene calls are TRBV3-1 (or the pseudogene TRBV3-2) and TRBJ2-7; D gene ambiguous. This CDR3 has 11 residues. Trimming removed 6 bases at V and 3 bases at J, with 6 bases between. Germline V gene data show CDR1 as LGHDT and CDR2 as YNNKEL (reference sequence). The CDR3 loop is CASSFNYEQYF. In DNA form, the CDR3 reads TGTGCCAGCAGTTTCAACTACGAGCAGTACTTC.

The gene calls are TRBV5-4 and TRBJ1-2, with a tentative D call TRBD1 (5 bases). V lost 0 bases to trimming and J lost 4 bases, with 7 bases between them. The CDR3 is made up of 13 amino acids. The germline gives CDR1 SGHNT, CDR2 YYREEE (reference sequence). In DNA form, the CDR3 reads TGTGCCAGCAGCTTGGACAGGACCTATGGCTACACCTTC. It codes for CASSLDRTYGYTF.

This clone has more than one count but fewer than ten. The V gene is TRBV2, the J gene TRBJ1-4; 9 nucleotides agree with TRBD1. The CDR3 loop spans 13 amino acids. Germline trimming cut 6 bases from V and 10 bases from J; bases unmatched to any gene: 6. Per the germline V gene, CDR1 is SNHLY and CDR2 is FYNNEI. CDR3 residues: CASSGTGSGKLFF. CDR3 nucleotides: TGTGCCAGCAGCGGGACAGGGAGTGGAAAACTGTTTTTT.

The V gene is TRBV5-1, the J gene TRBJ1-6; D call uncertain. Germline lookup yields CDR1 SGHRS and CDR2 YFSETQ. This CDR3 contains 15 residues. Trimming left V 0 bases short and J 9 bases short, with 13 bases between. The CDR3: CASSLGASESSPLHF. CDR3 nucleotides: TGCGCCAGCAGCTTGGGCGCTTCTGAGAGTTCACCCCTCCACTTT. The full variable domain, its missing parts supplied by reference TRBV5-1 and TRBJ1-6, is KAGVTQTPRYLIKTRGQQVTLSCSPISGHRSVSWYQQTPGQGLQFLFEYFSETQRNKGNFPGRFSGRQFSNSRSEMNVSTLELGDSALYLCASSLGASESSPLHFGNGTRLTVT.

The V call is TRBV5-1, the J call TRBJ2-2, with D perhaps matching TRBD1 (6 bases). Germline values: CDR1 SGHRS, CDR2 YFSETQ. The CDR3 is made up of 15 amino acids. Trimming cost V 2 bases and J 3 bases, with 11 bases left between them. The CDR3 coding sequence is TGCGCCAGCAGCTTCCGGGACACCGACACCGGGGAGCTGTTTTTT. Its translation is CASSFRDTDTGELFF.

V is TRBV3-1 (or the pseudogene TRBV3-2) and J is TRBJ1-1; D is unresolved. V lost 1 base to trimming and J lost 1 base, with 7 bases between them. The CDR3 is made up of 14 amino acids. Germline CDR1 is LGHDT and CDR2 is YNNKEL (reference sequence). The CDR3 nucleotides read TGTGCCAGCAGCCAAGGAGTTGGGAACACTGAAGCTTTCTTT. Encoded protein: CASSQGVGNTEAFF.

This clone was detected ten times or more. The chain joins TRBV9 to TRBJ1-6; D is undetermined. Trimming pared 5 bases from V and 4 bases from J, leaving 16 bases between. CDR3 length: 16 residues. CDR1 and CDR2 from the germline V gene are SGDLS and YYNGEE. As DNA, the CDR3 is TGTGCCAGCAGTCAAAATCGACACGATTATAATTCACCCCTCCACTTT. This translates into CASSQNRHDYNSPLHF.

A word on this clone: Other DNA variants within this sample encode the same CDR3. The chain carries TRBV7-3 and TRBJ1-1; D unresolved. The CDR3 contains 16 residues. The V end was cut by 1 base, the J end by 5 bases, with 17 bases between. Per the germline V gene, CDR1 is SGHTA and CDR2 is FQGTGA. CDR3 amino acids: CASSLRPSGSGTEAFF. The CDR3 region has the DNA TGTGCCAGCAGCTTAAGACCAAGTGGATCGGGGACTGAAGCTTTCTTT.

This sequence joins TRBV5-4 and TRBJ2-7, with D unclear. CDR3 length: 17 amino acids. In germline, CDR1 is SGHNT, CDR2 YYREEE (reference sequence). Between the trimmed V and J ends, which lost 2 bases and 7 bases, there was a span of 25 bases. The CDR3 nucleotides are TGTGCCAGCAGCTTTTTCGGAGTTAATACCTATCCGAGGGAGCAGTACGTC. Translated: CASSFFGVNTYPREQYV.

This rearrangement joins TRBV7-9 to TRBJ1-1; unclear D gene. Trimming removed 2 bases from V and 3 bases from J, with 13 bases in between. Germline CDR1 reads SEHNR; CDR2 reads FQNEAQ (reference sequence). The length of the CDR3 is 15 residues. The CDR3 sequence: CASSLRTGSDTEAFF. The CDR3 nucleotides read TGTGCCAGCAGCTTACGGACGGGATCGGACACTGAAGCTTTCTTT. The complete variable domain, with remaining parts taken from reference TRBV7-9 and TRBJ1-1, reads DTGVSQNPRHKITKRGQNVTFRCDPISEHNRLYWYRQTLGQGPEFLTYFQNEAQLEKSRLLSDRFSAERPKGSFSTLEIQRTEQGDSAMYLCASSLRTGSDTEAFFGQGTRLTVV.

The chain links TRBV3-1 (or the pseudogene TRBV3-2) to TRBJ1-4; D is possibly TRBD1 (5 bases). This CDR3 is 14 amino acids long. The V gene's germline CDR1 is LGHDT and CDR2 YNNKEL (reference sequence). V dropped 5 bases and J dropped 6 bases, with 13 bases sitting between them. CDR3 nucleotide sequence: TGTGCCAGCAGCTCTCCCCGGGGGGATGAAAAACTGTTTTTT. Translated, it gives CASSSPRGDEKLFF.

CDR3 residues: CASSQDRGRGLTQYF. The CDR3 coding sequence is TGTGCCAGCAGCCAAGATAGGGGTAGGGGTTTAACCCAGTACTTC. The genes are TRBV3-1 (or the pseudogene TRBV3-2) and TRBJ2-5; TRBD1 might be the D (5 bases). Germline V lookup: CDR1 LGHDT, CDR2 YNNKEL (reference sequence). V shed 0 bases and J shed 8 bases, with 16 bases lying between them. The CDR3 contains 15 residues.

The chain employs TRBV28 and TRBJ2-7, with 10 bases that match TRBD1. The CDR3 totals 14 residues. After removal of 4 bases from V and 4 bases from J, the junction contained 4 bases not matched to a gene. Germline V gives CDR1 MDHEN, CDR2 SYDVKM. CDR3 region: CASSWTGGDYEQYF. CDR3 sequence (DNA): TGTGCCAGCAGTTGGACAGGGGGTGATTACGAGCAGTACTTC. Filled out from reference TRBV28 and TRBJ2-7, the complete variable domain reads DVKVTQSSRYLVKRTGEKVFLECVQDMDHENMFWYRQDPGLGLRLIYFSYDVKMKEKGDIPEGYSVSREKKERFSLILESASTNQTSMYLCASSWTGGDYEQYFGPGTRLTVT.